Listed here is a single TCR beta chain. The antigen is unknown. 13 Jbeta primers and 60 Vbeta primers were used for the PCR. Libraries were prepared by immunoSEQ multiplex PCR; TCRdb keeps only in-frame clonotypes and omits some of them. The clone table shows around 150,000 clones, with the ten largest holding 1% to 1.5%. The data belong to a study of cytomegalovirus exposure and HLA in healthy donors. Findings and caveats of the study: According to an earlier analysis, most TCR beta V segments yielded productive rearrangements about 87% or about 30% of the time. Diagnosis of cytomegalovirus status made by the classifier reportedly showed high specificity and sensitivity.

The CDR3 is made up of 15 amino acids. Germline trimming cut 7 bases from V and 14 bases from J; bases unmatched to any gene: 16. The germline gives CDR1 LNHDA, CDR2 SQIVND (reference sequence). Sequences were obtained from PBMCs. This chain uses TRBV19 with TRBJ1-4, with 10 nucleotides matching TRBD1. The clonotype comes from a woman aged 55-75 years in good health and CMV-seronegative. Here the CDR3 DNA reads TGTGCCAGTACCGCTAAGGGACAGGGGAGGCCCGATCTGTTTTTT. Its translation is CASTAKGQGRPDLFF.